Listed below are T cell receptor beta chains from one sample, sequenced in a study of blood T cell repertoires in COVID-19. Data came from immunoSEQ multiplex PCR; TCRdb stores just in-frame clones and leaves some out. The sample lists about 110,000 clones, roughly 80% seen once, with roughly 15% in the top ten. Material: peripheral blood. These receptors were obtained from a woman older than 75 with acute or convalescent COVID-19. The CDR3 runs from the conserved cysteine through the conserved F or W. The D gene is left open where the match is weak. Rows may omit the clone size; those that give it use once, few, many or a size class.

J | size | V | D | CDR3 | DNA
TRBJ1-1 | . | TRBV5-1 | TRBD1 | CASRLQGAETEAFF | TGCGCCAGCAGGTTACAGGGGGCAGAAACTGAAGCTTTCTTT
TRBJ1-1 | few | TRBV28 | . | CASSSQQGTGLNTEAFF | TGTGCCAGCAGTTCCCAACAGGGTACGGGACTGAACACTGAAGCTTTCTTT
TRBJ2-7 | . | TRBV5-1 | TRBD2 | CASAPQGASGRYEQYF | TGCGCCAGCGCTCCTCAGGGGGCTAGCGGGAGGTACGAGCAGTACTTC
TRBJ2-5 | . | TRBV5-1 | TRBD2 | CASSPGGLSGQETQYF | TGCGCCAGCAGCCCGGGGGGGTTATCGGGCCAAGAGACCCAGTACTTC
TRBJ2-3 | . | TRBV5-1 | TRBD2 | CASRLPLAGGTDTQYF | TGCGCCAGCAGACTCCCGCTAGCGGGAGGGACAGATACGCAGTATTTT
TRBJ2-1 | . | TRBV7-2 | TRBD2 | CASSLVGLAANEQFF | TGTGCCAGCAGCTTAGTTGGACTAGCGGCAAATGAGCAGTTCTTC
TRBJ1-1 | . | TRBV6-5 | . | CASKNFGVNTEAFF | TGTGCCAGCAAAAATTTCGGGGTGAACACTGAAGCTTTCTTT
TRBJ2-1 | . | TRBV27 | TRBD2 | CASSLGLAVYNEQFF | TGTGCCAGCAGTTTAGGACTAGCGGTCTACAATGAGCAGTTCTTC
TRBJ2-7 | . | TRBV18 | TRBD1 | CASSQGQGYEQYF | TGTGCCAGCTCACAGGGACAGGGTTACGAGCAGTACTTC
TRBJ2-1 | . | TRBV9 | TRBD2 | CASSVGGAGGEHEQFF | TGTGCCAGCAGCGTAGGTGGGGCGGGAGGCGAACATGAGCAGTTCTTC
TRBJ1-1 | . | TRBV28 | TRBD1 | CASSLPTGGGTEAFF | TGTGCCAGCAGTTTACCGACAGGGGGAGGCACTGAAGCTTTCTTT
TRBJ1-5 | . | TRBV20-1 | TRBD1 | CSASRGGGGELQPQHF | TGCAGTGCTAGTAGAGGAGGAGGGGGCGAACTTCAGCCCCAGCATTTT
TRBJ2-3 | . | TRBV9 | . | CASSIEISHSGTQYF | TGTGCCAGCAGCATAGAGATTTCGCACAGTGGCACGCAGTATTTT
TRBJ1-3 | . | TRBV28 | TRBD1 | CASSLEAPGQSFGNTIYF | TGTGCCAGCAGTTTAGAGGCACCGGGACAGTCCTTTGGAAACACCATATATTTT
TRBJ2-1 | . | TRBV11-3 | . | CASSLDSALSDEQFF | TGTGCCAGCAGCTTAGATTCAGCCCTAAGCGATGAGCAGTTCTTC
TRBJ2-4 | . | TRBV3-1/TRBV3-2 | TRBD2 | CASSQVASGRKIDIQYF | TGTGCCAGCAGCCAAGTGGCTAGCGGGAGAAAGATTGACATTCAGTACTTC
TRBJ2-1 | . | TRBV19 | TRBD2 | CASSIATSGRQLHGQFF | TGTGCCAGTAGTATAGCCACTAGCGGGAGGCAGCTACACGGGCAGTTCTTC
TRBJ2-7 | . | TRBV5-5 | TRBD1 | CASSFRAGGSYEQYF | TGTGCCAGCAGCTTTAGGGCAGGGGGCTCCTACGAGCAGTACTTC
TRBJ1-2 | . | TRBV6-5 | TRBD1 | CASIPGDRGKEGYTF | TGTGCCAGCATTCCCGGGGACAGGGGGAAAGAAGGCTACACCTTC
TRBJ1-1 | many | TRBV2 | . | CASSVNSYREAFF | TGTGCCAGCAGTGTAAACAGTTACCGTGAAGCTTTCTTT
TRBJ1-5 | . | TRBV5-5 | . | CASSPNGISSNQPQHF | TGTGCCAGCAGCCCGAACGGGATTTCTAGCAATCAGCCCCAGCATTTT
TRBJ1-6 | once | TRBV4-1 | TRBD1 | CASSHRDRGGSPLHF | TGCGCCAGCAGCCACCGGGACAGGGGTGGTTCACCCCTCCACTTT
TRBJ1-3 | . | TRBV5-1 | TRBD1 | CASTFTTGVGNTIYF | TGCGCCAGCACTTTCACGACAGGGGTCGGAAACACCATATATTTT
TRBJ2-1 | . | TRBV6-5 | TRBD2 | CASSYRVGGSYNEQFF | TGTGCCAGCAGTTACCGGGTGGGAGGGTCCTACAATGAGCAGTTCTTC
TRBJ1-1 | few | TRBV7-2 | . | CASSLAWGGRATEAFF | TGTGCCAGCAGCTTAGCGTGGGGGGGCCGGGCGACTGAAGCTTTCTTT
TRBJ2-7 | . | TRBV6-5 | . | CASRQSYEQYF | TGTGCCAGTCGACAATCCTACGAGCAGTACTTC
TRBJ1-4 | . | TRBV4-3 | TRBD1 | CASSQEIIGQGFPEKLFF | TGCGCCAGCAGCCAAGAGATAATCGGACAGGGGTTTCCTGAAAAACTGTTTTTT
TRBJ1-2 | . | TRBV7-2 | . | CASSPDSNYGYTF | TGTGCCAGCAGCCCGGACTCTAACTATGGCTACACCTTC
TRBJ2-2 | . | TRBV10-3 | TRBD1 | CAISEDRDTGELFF | TGTGCCATCAGTGAGGACAGGGACACCGGGGAGCTGTTTTTT
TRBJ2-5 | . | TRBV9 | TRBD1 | CASSESGGTKTQYF | TGTGCCAGCAGCGAGTCAGGGGGCACAAAGACCCAGTACTTC
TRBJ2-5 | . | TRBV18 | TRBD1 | CASSPSGQGAAETQYF | TGTGCCAGCTCACCGTCCGGACAGGGGGCTGCAGAGACCCAGTACTTC
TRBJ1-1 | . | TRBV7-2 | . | CASSLRGGTEAFF | TGTGCCAGCAGCTTAAGAGGGGGCACTGAAGCTTTCTTT
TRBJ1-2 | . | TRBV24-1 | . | CATSDPSISDYGYTF | TGTGCCACCAGTGATCCCTCCATCTCGGACTATGGCTACACCTTC
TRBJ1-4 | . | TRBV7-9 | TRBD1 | CASSLFGRGAYDEKLFF | TGTGCCAGCAGCTTATTTGGCAGGGGGGCTTATGATGAAAAACTGTTTTTT
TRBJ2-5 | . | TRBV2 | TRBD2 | CASSEVSGRGQETQYF | TGTGCCAGCAGTGAAGTTAGCGGGAGGGGCCAAGAGACCCAGTACTTC
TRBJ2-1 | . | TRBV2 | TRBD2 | CASSGIAGDEQFF | TGTGCCAGCAGTGGGATAGCGGGAGATGAGCAGTTCTTC
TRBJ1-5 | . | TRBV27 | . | CASSLSSGWGQPQHF | TGTGCCAGCAGTTTATCATCAGGGTGGGGTCAGCCCCAGCATTTT
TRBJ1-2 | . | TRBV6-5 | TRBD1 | CASSRQGRTNYGYTF | TGTGCCAGCAGCCGACAGGGAAGAACTAACTATGGCTACACCTTC
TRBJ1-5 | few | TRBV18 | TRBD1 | CASSPPGQGQPQHF | TGTGCCAGCTCACCACCGGGACAGGGGCAGCCCCAGCATTTT
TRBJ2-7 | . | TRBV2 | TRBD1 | CASSRRTGSNEQYF | TGTGCCAGCTCGAGGCGGACAGGATCCAACGAGCAGTACTTC